What follows is one T cell receptor beta chain and its context. The sample comes from a study of T-cell memory formation after mild COVID-19. Each CDR3 protein gets one entry after TCRdb re-called the 5' RACE reads with MiXCR. The data hold 300,000 to 350,000 distinct CDR3 sequences, with 15% to 20% observed a single time. Germline lookup yields CDR1 ENHRY and CDR2 SYGVKD. The junction had 2 bases not matched to a gene; V was cut back by 10 bases and J by 5 bases. CDR3 length equals 11 residues. The chain employs TRBV10-3 and TRBJ1-5; 7 nucleotides line up with TRBD1. The receptor comes from a man younger than 35 who had mild COVID-19 (a few samples of this study predate the infection). Cell type and time point are not known. Sequencing was carried out using PBMCs or a T cell subset sorted from them (not recorded which). The CDR3 spells CANRGDQPQHF. The CDR3 nucleotides are TGTGCCAACAGGGGCGATCAGCCCCAGCATTTT.